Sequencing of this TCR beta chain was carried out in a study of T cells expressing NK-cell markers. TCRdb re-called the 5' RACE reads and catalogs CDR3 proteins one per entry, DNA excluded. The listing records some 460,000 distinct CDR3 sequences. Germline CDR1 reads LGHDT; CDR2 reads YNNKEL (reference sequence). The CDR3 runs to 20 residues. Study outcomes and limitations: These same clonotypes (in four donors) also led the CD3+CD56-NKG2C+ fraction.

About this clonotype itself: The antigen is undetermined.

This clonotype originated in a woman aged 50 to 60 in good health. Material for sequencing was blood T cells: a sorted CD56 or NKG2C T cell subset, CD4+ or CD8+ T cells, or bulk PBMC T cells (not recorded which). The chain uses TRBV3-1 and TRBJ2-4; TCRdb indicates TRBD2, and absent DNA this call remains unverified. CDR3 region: CASSPLGASGPNVAKNIQYF.